The 21 T cell receptor beta chains below were found in one sample sequenced in a study of shared clonotypes between healthy human individuals (dated by TCRdb to between 2020 and 2021). The library was built by means of the immunoSEQ multiplex PCR assay. Here the immuneACCESS table is served through TCRdb, limited to in-frame sequences with V and J called. Missing clones are a known gap in these copies; in checked studies unresolved V genes cover under half, and the rest lacks a known reason. The sample table records 850,000 to 1,200,000 clones; 65% to 80% of these occur just once. The ten largest clonotypes hold 1.4% to 1.5% of the sample. The source material was memory CD4+ T cells sorted from blood. According to the study, the label for this sample's cell subset or site signals: CD45RA-negative fraction. Every receptor here comes from a man in his late teens or twenties in good health.

The rearrangement links TRBV7-2 to TRBJ2-5; 9 bases are shared with TRBD1. Germline CDR1 is SGHTA and CDR2 is FQGNSA. Trimming removed 3 bases from V and 6 bases from J; junction bases left unmatched: 5. The CDR3 is 14 residues long. CDR3 sequence: CASSFDHRGQTQYF. As DNA, the CDR3 is TGTGCCAGCAGCTTCGACCACAGGGGGCAGACCCAGTACTTC.

The chain combines TRBV6-6 with TRBJ2-7, with 12 bases fitting TRBD1. The CDR3 loop spans 13 amino acids. Germline trimming cut 4 bases from V and 6 bases from J; bases unmatched to any gene: 1. Germline V gives CDR1 MNHNY, CDR2 SVGAGI (reference sequence). The CDR3 nucleotides read TGTGCCAGCAGTTGGGGACAGGGGGCCGAGCAGTACTTC. Encoded protein: CASSWGQGAEQYF.

This chain connects TRBV20-1 to TRBJ2-5; TRBD1 agrees at 7 bases. The CDR3 loop spans 11 amino acids. The germline V gene encodes CDR1 DFQATT and CDR2 SNEGSKA (reference sequence). V shed 5 bases, J shed 5 bases, and the junction held 2 bases outside the gene matches. DNA for the CDR3: TGCAGTGCTTTCAGGGGGGAGACCCAGTACTTC. Translating it yields CSAFRGETQYF.

The CDR3 here is CAWGDRGSSPLHF. The CDR3 DNA follows: TGTGCCTGGGGCGACAGGGGTAGTTCACCCCTCCACTTT. V usage is TRBV30 and J usage is TRBJ1-6, with TRBD1 matching over 8 bases. V trimming: 5 bases; J trimming: 9 bases; junction bases outside the gene matches: 6. The CDR3 extends over 13 amino acids. The germline V gene has CDR1 GTSNPN and CDR2 SVGIG (reference sequence).

This chain links TRBV29-1 with TRBJ2-5; TRBD2 agrees at 9 bases. Germline loops: CDR1 SQVTM, CDR2 ANQGSEA. The CDR3 has 16 amino acids. The ends lost 0 bases at V and 2 bases at J; junction bases unmatched: 7. CDR3 region: CSVEDGLAGRQETQYF. In nucleotides, the CDR3 is TGCAGCGTTGAAGATGGGCTAGCGGGGAGACAAGAGACCCAGTACTTC.

This chain links TRBV28 with TRBJ2-3; D ambiguous. CDR3 length: 12 amino acids. Germline V gives CDR1 MDHEN, CDR2 SYDVKM. The V and J ends lost 7 bases and 1 base respectively, with 6 bases between them. The CDR3 region has the DNA TGTGCCAGCATTGGGGGCACAGATACGCAGTATTTT. Translation gives CASIGGTDTQYF.

This clone was counted only a few times. The V and J genes are TRBV6-1 and TRBJ2-7, with D hard to call. Per germline, CDR1 MNHNS and CDR2 SASEGT. CDR3 size: 13 residues. V lost 4 bases and J lost 3, with 10 bases in between. This CDR3 reads CASSGYLYYEQYF. In nucleotides, the CDR3 is TGTGCCAGCAGTGGATATCTGTACTACGAGCAGTACTTC.

The chain combines TRBV29-1 with TRBJ2-1; 8 nucleotides line up with TRBD1. Germline V gene lookup returns CDR1 SQVTM and CDR2 ANQGSEA. This CDR3 has 13 residues. Unmatched junction bases numbered 3, after V lost 4 bases and J lost 4 bases. The CDR3 loop is CSVGTGRYNEQFF. For the CDR3, the DNA is TGCAGCGTTGGGACAGGGAGATACAATGAGCAGTTCTTC.

V usage is TRBV7-2 and J usage is TRBJ2-5, with 8 nucleotides matching TRBD1. This CDR3 spans 14 amino acids. Germline CDR1 and CDR2: SGHTA and FQGNSA. Trimming at V came to 5 bases and at J to 5 bases, leaving 7 bases not matched to a gene. In nucleotides, the CDR3 is TGTGCCAGCAGCCCCCGCGGGACAGGCGAGACCCAGTACTTC. This sequence encodes CASSPRGTGETQYF.

V gene TRBV28 combines with J gene TRBJ1-5; D may be TRBD1 (5 bases). V gave up 6 bases and J gave up 6 bases, with 15 bases separating them. This CDR3 comprises 14 residues. Germline V CDR1 and CDR2: MDHEN, SYDVKM. CDR3 region: CASRPDHQGQPQHF. CDR3 bases: TGTGCCAGCAGACCCGATCACCAGGGTCAGCCCCAGCATTTT. The full variable domain, rest sourced from reference TRBV28 and TRBJ1-5, is DVKVTQSSRYLVKRTGEKVFLECVQDMDHENMFWYRQDPGLGLRLIYFSYDVKMKEKGDIPEGYSVSREKKERFSLILESASTNQTSMYLCASRPDHQGQPQHFGDGTRLSIL.

This clone came up many times. This sequence joins TRBV7-9 and TRBJ1-1, with D unresolved. This CDR3 contains 14 residues. Germline-derived CDR1 and CDR2 are SEHNR and FQNEAQ (reference sequence). Trimming left V 5 bases short and J 3 bases short, with 13 bases between. The CDR3 is CASSTGVKDTEAFF. CDR3 nucleotide sequence: TGTGCCAGCAGCACCGGGGTAAAGGACACTGAAGCTTTCTTT.

This clone appeared once. The V gene is TRBV7-2, the J gene TRBJ2-3; no clear D gene. V was shortened by 1 base and J by 2 bases, with 13 bases between the two germline ends. Germline V gene lookup returns CDR1 SGHTA and CDR2 FQGNSA. CDR3 length: 16 amino acids. CDR3 sequence reads: CASSLGALRSTDTQYF. In nucleotides, the CDR3 is TGTGCCAGCAGCTTAGGGGCCCTGAGATCCACAGATACGCAGTATTTT.

The chain uses TRBV10-3 and TRBJ2-3; D is possibly TRBD1 (6 bases). V shed 6 bases and J shed 2 bases, with 12 bases lying between them. The CDR3 totals 14 residues. Germline V CDR1 and CDR2: ENHRY, SYGVKD. The CDR3 protein is CAIRGGQSTDTQYF. The CDR3 coding sequence is TGTGCCATCAGAGGTGGACAGTCCACAGATACGCAGTATTTT.

The V call is TRBV6-6, the J call TRBJ1-6; 9 bases line up with TRBD1. The length of the CDR3 is 15 residues. Trimming took 2 bases from V and 11 from J; bases not matched to a gene: 7. Germline V gives CDR1 MNHNY, CDR2 SVGAGI (reference sequence). The CDR3 spells CASSYRDRVGTPLHF. The CDR3 DNA follows: TGTGCCAGCAGTTACCGGGACAGGGTTGGAACACCCCTCCACTTT.

This clone showed up just once. J is TRBJ2-1 and V is TRBV30; D unclear. The CDR3 totals 11 residues. Trimming cost V 2 bases and J 9 bases, with 8 bases left between them. The germline CDR1 and CDR2 sequences are GTSNPN and SVGIG (reference sequence). As DNA, the CDR3 is TGTGCCTGGAGTAGGAGCGTTGAGCAGTTCTTC. Amino acids: CAWSRSVEQFF. Looking up the rest from reference TRBV30 and TRBJ2-1 gives the full variable domain: SQTIHQWPATLVQPVGSPLSLECTVEGTSNPNLYWYRQAAGRGLQLLFYSVGIGQISSEVPQNLSASRPQDRQFILSSKKLLLSDSGFYLCAWSRSVEQFFGPGTRLTVL.

This clone showed up just a few times. The chain links TRBV11-2 to TRBJ2-2; 10 positions agree with TRBD2. The trim removed 1 base at V and 7 bases at J, leaving 6 bases unmatched. This CDR3 contains 16 residues. Germline values: CDR1 SGHAT, CDR2 FQNNGV. The CDR3 region has the DNA TGTGCCAGCAGCTTAGCCACTAGCGGGACGGGCGGGGAGCTGTTTTTT. This codes for CASSLATSGTGGELFF.

The V call is TRBV9, the J call TRBJ1-3; possibly TRBD1 for D (5 bases). This CDR3 has 14 residues. The germline V gene has CDR1 SGDLS and CDR2 YYNGEE. Trimming removed 3 bases from V and 0 bases from J, with 7 bases in between. This chain's CDR3 is CASSETVSGNTIYF. CDR3 DNA: TGTGCCAGCAGCGAGACAGTCTCTGGAAACACCATATATTTT.

This clone occurred once. This chain uses TRBV18 with TRBJ1-1; D is unresolved. Germline CDR1 is KGHSH and CDR2 is LQKENI. The CDR3 consists of 16 residues. The V end was cut by 0 bases, the J end by 1 base, with 12 bases between. The CDR3 DNA reads as TGTGCCAGCTCACCACCGATAGGGAATTCGAACACTGAAGCTTTCTTT. It specifies CASSPPIGNSNTEAFF.

This chain links TRBV19 with TRBJ2-3; D ambiguous. Trimming removed 2 bases from V and 6 bases from J, with 9 bases in between. The germline gives CDR1 LNHDA, CDR2 SQIVND (reference sequence). There are 13 residues in the CDR3. The DNA for the CDR3 is TGTGCCAGTAGTATAAGACGGGCCGATACGCAGTATTTT. It encodes CASSIRRADTQYF.

In this sample, this clone turned up once. Since a far larger clone is one base different, this is likely a read error. This chain joins TRBV14 and TRBJ1-3; D ambiguous. The germline gives CDR1 SGHDN, CDR2 FVKESK. This CDR3 contains 12 residues. V lost 0 bases, J lost 4 bases, and 1 base lay in between. CDR3 nucleotides: TGTGCCAGCAGCCAAGAAGGAAACACCATATATTTT. This gives the protein CASSQEGNTIYF.

The chain has TRBV30 and TRBJ2-7, with D perhaps TRBD1 or TRBD2 (5 bases each). CDR1 and CDR2 from the germline V gene are GTSNPN and SVGIG (reference sequence). V was trimmed by 0 bases and J by 2 bases, leaving 11 bases between them. The CDR3 has 14 amino acids. CDR3 amino acids: CAWSVGLGAYEQYF. The DNA for the CDR3 is TGTGCCTGGAGTGTGGGGCTCGGGGCCTACGAGCAGTACTTC.